The source of this T cell receptor beta chain is a study of beta chain features in type 1 diabetes. This clone was detected once. Its cognate antigen is unknown. Notes on the study in general: PCR could preferentially amplify shorter templates, alike in patients and controls. Type 1 diabetes patients had TCRB CDR3s that were shorter (moderately but significantly so) in all four CD4+ subsets. Naive, central memory and Treg TCRB repertoires seemed to resemble each other more closely in patients than they did in healthy donors.

Sorting produced populations that all topped 95% purity. This CDR3 is 14 amino acids long. With 6 bases clipped from V and 4 bases from J, the junction kept 3 bases outside the gene matches. Per germline, CDR1 MNHEY and CDR2 SVGAGI. Expressed TCRB transcripts were sequenced because the entire RNA isolate underwent reverse transcription. Data came from immunoSEQ multiplex PCR; TCRdb stores just in-frame clones and leaves some out. The sample lists 40,000 to 60,000 clones, 63% occurring once. Source material: stem cell memory CD4+ T cells from blood. The receptor comes from a woman under 40 with type 1 diabetes. The genes are TRBV6-5 and TRBJ1-5; TRBD1 matches at 10 bases. The CDR3 DNA sequence: TGTGCCAGCAGAAGACAGGGGGCAAATCAGCCCCAGCATTTT. This translates into CASRRQGANQPQHF.